A single sample gave rise to the 16 T cell receptor beta chains below, sequenced in a study of glioma-infiltrating T cells. Amplification of TCR alpha and beta CDR3 regions from RNA used iRepertoire nested multiplex PCR. TCRdb re-derived calls from the multiplex PCR reads in MiXCR, one entry per CDR3 protein. Here the sample spans fewer than 250,000 distinct CDR3 sequences, 25% to 35% being singletons. Material for sequencing was glioma tissue, nonneoplastic brain tissue, or PBMCs (not recorded which). These receptors all stem from a human donor with low-grade glioma or glioblastoma, undergoing nonglioma brain surgery, or in good health (not recorded which).

There are many counts of this clonotype. The rearrangement joins TRBV20-1 to TRBJ2-1; the D gene could be TRBD1 or TRBD2 (5 bases each). Germline-derived CDR1 and CDR2 are DFQATT and SNEGSKA (reference sequence). The CDR3 is 14 amino acids. V was cut by 8 bases and J by 5 bases, with 19 bases left in between. CDR3 sequence reads: CSWSGDRIDNEQFF. The CDR3 DNA reads TGCAGTTGGTCCGGGGACCGAATTGACAATGAGCAGTTCTTC.

The V call is TRBV5-4, the J call TRBJ2-7, with 12 bases aligning to TRBD2. The CDR3 is made up of 18 amino acids. V was clipped by 1 base and J by 5 bases; unmatched bases: 13. Germline CDR1 reads SGHNT; CDR2 reads YYREEE (reference sequence). CDR3 nucleotide sequence: TGTGCCAGCAGCTTGTGGCTAGCGGGAGGGCCAGCGCACCACGAGCAGTACTTC. Its protein is CASSLWLAGGPAHHEQYF.

Points on this clonotype: A read error is possible here, since a much larger clone lies one base away. The chain links TRBV28 to TRBJ2-7; TRBD1 or TRBD2 may be the D gene (5 bases each). CDR3 length: 14 residues. CDR1 and CDR2 from the germline V gene are MDHEN and SYDVKM. Trimming left V 8 bases short and J 2 bases short, with 16 bases between. CDR3 amino acids: CASGSGASAYEQYF. DNA of the CDR3: TGTGCCAGCGGGTCCGGGGCCTCGGCCTACGAGCAGTACTTC.

At least ten counts were recorded for this clonotype. The rearrangement links TRBV24-1 to TRBJ1-2; unclear D gene. Between the trimmed V and J ends, which lost 5 bases and 3 bases, there was a span of 9 bases. This CDR3 contains 13 residues. Per germline, CDR1 KGHDR and CDR2 SFDVKD. The CDR3 here is CATSGGMDYGYTF. CDR3 DNA sequence: TGTGCCACCAGTGGAGGAATGGACTATGGCTACACCTTC.

This clonotype has a handful of counts. CDR3 in DNA: TGCGCCAGCAGCTTGAATACAGGGGGCTACAATGAGCAGTTCTTC. It is translated as CASSLNTGGYNEQFF. The J gene is TRBJ2-1, the V gene TRBV5-1, with TRBD1 matching 8 bases. The CDR3 length is 15 residues. Trimming at V came to 1 base and at J to 3 bases, leaving 3 bases not matched to a gene. CDR1 is SGHRS, CDR2 YFSETQ, per germline. Using reference TRBV5-1 and TRBJ2-1 for the parts outside the CDR3, the full variable domain is KAGVTQTPRYLIKTRGQQVTLSCSPISGHRSVSWYQQTPGQGLQFLFEYFSETQRNKGNFPGRFSGRQFSNSRSEMNVSTLELGDSALYLCASSLNTGGYNEQFFGPGTRLTVL.

The V and J genes are TRBV5-1 and TRBJ2-1; TRBD1 matches at 8 bases. CDR1 and CDR2 (germline): SGHRS, YFSETQ. V lost 4 bases to trimming and J lost 6 bases; unmatched junction nucleotides: 6. The CDR3 runs 14 residues. The CDR3 nucleotides are TGCGCCAGCAGCCCGACAGGGGCGATCAATGAGCAGTTCTTC. It codes for CASSPTGAINEQFF.

Turning to this clonotype: One end of the junction fails to match germline, which may point to a read error. This CDR3 is CSARGTQIYTEAFF. The DNA for the CDR3 is TGCAGCGCTAGAGGTACACAGATATACACTGAAGCTTTCTTT. The V and J genes are TRBV20-1 and TRBJ1-1; no reliable D call. The germline gives CDR1 DFQATT, CDR2 SNEGSKA (reference sequence). The CDR3 sequence is 14 residues long.

This clonotype was recorded at least ten times. The rearrangement uses TRBV25-1 and TRBJ1-2; 7 positions match TRBD1. From germline, CDR1 is MGHDK and CDR2 SYGVNS. The CDR3 loop spans 15 amino acids. V dropped 6 bases and J dropped 4; count of bases not matched to a gene: 11. CDR3 residues: CASSHQTGTLYGYTF. CDR3 in DNA: TGTGCCAGCAGCCATCAGACAGGGACTCTCTATGGCTACACCTTC.

This clonotype was picked up many times. CDR3 nucleotide sequence: TGTGCCAGCAGCTCCGGACAGGGGGTCCCTAGCACAGATACGCAGTATTTT. Translation: CASSSGQGVPSTDTQYF. V is TRBV7-2 and J is TRBJ2-3; 10 nucleotides agree with TRBD1. With V trimmed by 4 bases and J by 0 bases, 7 bases remained unmatched. Germline values: CDR1 SGHTA, CDR2 FQGNSA. The CDR3 sequence is 17 residues long.

This clonotype showed up many times. The chain has TRBV6-1 and TRBJ2-3; D ambiguous. The V gene lost 7 bases and the J gene lost 1 base, with 9 bases spanning the gap. Germline assignment: CDR1 MNHNS and CDR2 SASEGT. CDR3 length: 13 residues. In nucleotides, the CDR3 is TGTGCCAGCATGGCCCCGGGCACAGATACGCAGTATTTT. It translates to CASMAPGTDTQYF.

In the case of this clonotype: The junction differs from germline at one of its ends, possibly a read error. The chain combines TRBV7-2 with TRBJ1-2, with a weak D call TRBD1 (6 bases). Germline CDR1 reads SGHTA; CDR2 reads FQGNSA. The CDR3 runs to 14 residues. The CDR3 DNA reads TGCGCCAGCAGCCAAGATTGGGGGGGCTATGGCGACACCTTC. This translates into CASSQDWGGYGDTF.

This clonotype was seen repeatedly, ten times or more. The chain combines TRBV7-9 with TRBJ2-5, with D unresolved. The CDR3 runs to 13 residues. V gave up 5 bases and J gave up 1 base, with 8 bases separating them. From germline, CDR1 is SEHNR and CDR2 FQNEAQ (reference sequence). This CDR3 is CASSINSQETQYF. CDR3 DNA: TGTGCCAGCAGCATTAACAGCCAAGAGACCCAGTACTTC. The full variable domain, completed using reference TRBV7-9 and TRBJ2-5, is DTGVSQNPRHKITKRGQNVTFRCDPISEHNRLYWYRQTLGQGPEFLTYFQNEAQLEKSRLLSDRFSAERPKGSFSTLEIQRTEQGDSAMYLCASSINSQETQYFGPGTRLLVL.

The sample holds many counts of this clonotype. The rearrangement links TRBV15 to TRBJ2-3; 7 nucleotides agree with TRBD1. The CDR3 sequence is 15 residues long. Germline CDR1 is LNHNV and CDR2 is YYDKDF (reference sequence). V dropped 8 bases and J dropped 2; count of bases not matched to a gene: 10. In nucleotides, the CDR3 is TGTGCCACCGACACCGGGACAGACTACACAGATACGCAGTATTTT. The encoded protein is CATDTGTDYTDTQYF.

This clonotype was counted a few times. This rearrangement joins TRBV19 to TRBJ2-3, with D hard to call. The germline V gene encodes CDR1 LNHDA and CDR2 SQIVND (reference sequence). CDR3 size: 15 residues. The V gene lost 2 bases and the J gene lost 0 bases, with 9 bases spanning the gap. The CDR3 reads CASSISTTSTDTQYF. CDR3 bases: TGTGCCAGTAGTATATCGACCACTAGCACAGATACGCAGTATTTT.

The table lists this clonotype with many counts. V usage is TRBV6-4 and J usage is TRBJ2-3; 10 bases line up with TRBD2. Losses at the gene ends were 4 bases for V and 6 bases for J; bases not matched to a gene: 10. The germline gives CDR1 MRHNA, CDR2 SNTAGT. This CDR3 is 16 amino acids long. As DNA, the CDR3 is TGTGCCAGCAGTGCCCAAGGACTAGCGGCCATGGATACGCAGTATTTT. Protein: CASSAQGLAAMDTQYF.

This clonotype was seen at least ten times. This chain connects TRBV6-1 to TRBJ2-7, with 8 bases matching TRBD2. Trimming took 4 bases from V and 0 from J; bases not matched to a gene: 5. The CDR3 loop spans 15 amino acids. Germline V gene lookup returns CDR1 MNHNS and CDR2 SASEGT. For the CDR3, the DNA is TGTGCCAGCAGTGTAGCCGGGACTAGCTCCTACGAGCAGTACTTC. It translates to CASSVAGTSSYEQYF.